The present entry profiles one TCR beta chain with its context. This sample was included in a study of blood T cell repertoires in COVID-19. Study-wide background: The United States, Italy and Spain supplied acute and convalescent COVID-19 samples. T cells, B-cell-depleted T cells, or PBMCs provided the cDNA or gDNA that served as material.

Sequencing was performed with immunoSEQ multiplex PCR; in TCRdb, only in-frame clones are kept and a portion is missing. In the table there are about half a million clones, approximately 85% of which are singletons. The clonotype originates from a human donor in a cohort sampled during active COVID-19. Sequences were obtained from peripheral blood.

CDR3 DNA: TGCGCCAGCAGCGTAAGCACAGATACGCAGTATTTT. This sequence encodes CASSVSTDTQYF. This chain uses TRBV5-1 with TRBJ2-3; D is uncertain. The germline V gene encodes CDR1 SGHRS and CDR2 YFSETQ. CDR3 length: 12 amino acids. Trimming removed 4 bases at V and 0 bases at J, with 3 bases between.